This T cell receptor (beta chain) was captured by sequencing in a study of response to subunit inactivated influenza vaccine. TCRdb used MiXCR to reprocess the RT-PCR reads, holding one entry per CDR3 protein. The data show over 800,000 distinct CDR3 sequences, around 20% seen once. The J segment lost 3 bases and the V segment lost 5 bases, leaving 6 bases of the junction unmatched. This CDR3 is 14 amino acids long. Looked up from germline, CDR1 is SNHLY and CDR2 is FYNNEI. This clonotype was detected only a few times. Its antigen is unknown. Broader study findings: Seasonal influenza vaccination, on each occasion, was suggested by the authors to recruit few new T cells.

The sequence came from a man between 45 and 60 years old who received an inactivated influenza vaccine. Specimen: PBMCs from blood, collected more than 4 days after vaccination. The chain carries TRBV2 and TRBJ2-5; 7 bases are shared with TRBD1. The CDR3, as DNA: TGTGCCAGCAGTTCAACCACAGGGGAAGAGACCCAGTACTTC. It translates to CASSSTTGEETQYF.